One and the same sample provided the 15 T cell receptor beta chains below, sequenced in a study of T cells after yellow fever vaccination. TCRdb reprocessed the 5' RACE reads with MiXCR, giving one entry per CDR3 protein. Found here are 150,000 to 200,000 distinct CDR3 sequences, around 9.7% of them singletons; the top ten hold about a third. This specimen was CD8+ T cells sorted from PBMCs, taken 45 days after the yellow fever booster vaccination. The source of these receptors is a man younger than 35 who received the YFV17D yellow fever vaccine.

This clonotype was picked up a small number of times. The chain joins TRBV6-2 or TRBV6-3 to TRBJ1-1; 8 positions agree with TRBD1. The germline V gene encodes CDR1 MNHEY and CDR2 SVGEGT. The ends lost 2 bases at V and 8 bases at J; junction bases unmatched: 7. The CDR3 spans 14 residues. The CDR3 spells CASSYRTGTVEAFF. CDR3 nucleotides: TGTGCCAGCAGTTACCGGACAGGGACTGTCGAAGCTTTCTTT.

V usage is TRBV5-5 and J usage is TRBJ2-1, with 9 positions matching TRBD2. V lost 2 bases, J lost 7 bases, and 7 bases stayed unmatched. This CDR3 spans 15 amino acids. The germline V gene encodes CDR1 SGHKS and CDR2 YYEKEE (reference sequence). CDR3 in amino acids: CASSFSGGAWNEQFF. The DNA for the CDR3 is TGTGCCAGCAGCTTTAGCGGGGGAGCCTGGAATGAGCAGTTCTTC.

The J gene is TRBJ2-1, the V gene TRBV11-1, with D unclear. The germline V gene encodes CDR1 SGHAT and CDR2 FQDESV (reference sequence). This CDR3 is built from 11 residues. V was clipped by 6 bases and J by 15 bases, with 15 bases between them. CDR3 in amino acids: CASSSGYSWFF. In nucleotides, the CDR3 is TGTGCCAGCAGTTCCGGGTACTCCTGGTTCTTC.

This sequence joins TRBV4-3 and TRBJ2-5; D unresolved. The CDR3 totals 16 residues. The germline V gene encodes CDR1 LGHNA and CDR2 YSLEER. V lost 0 bases to trimming and J lost 5 bases, with 16 bases between them. CDR3 region: CASSQESSASRETQYF. CDR3 sequence (DNA): TGCGCCAGCAGCCAAGAATCTTCGGCTTCTCGGGAGACCCAGTACTTC.

This clonotype was found a few times. The V call is TRBV29-1, the J call TRBJ2-1; TRBD2 is a possible D gene (6 bases). The CDR3 has 13 residues. CDR1 is SQVTM and CDR2 is ANQGSEA in the germline V gene. CDR3 residues: CGRRGPPYNEQFF. CDR3 nucleotides: TGCGGGCGGCGGGGTCCTCCCTACAATGAGCAGTTCTTC.

This clonotype was observed a handful of times. This chain connects TRBV3-1 to TRBJ1-1, with 7 bases that match TRBD1. There are 16 residues in the CDR3. Trimming at V came to 3 bases and at J to 2 bases, leaving 9 bases not matched to a gene. The germline V gene encodes CDR1 LGHDT and CDR2 YNNKEL (reference sequence). The CDR3 DNA reads as TGTGCCAGCAGCCAGTACCCGGGACAGTATAACACTGAAGCTTTCTTT. This translates into CASSQYPGQYNTEAFF.

The chain has TRBV19 and TRBJ1-1, with 9 positions matching TRBD1. V was pared by 4 bases and J by 0 bases, with 3 bases of the junction left unmatched. This CDR3 contains 15 residues. Germline assignment: CDR1 LNHDA and CDR2 SQIVND (reference sequence). The CDR3 loop is CASSNGTGMNTEAFF. Written as DNA, the CDR3 is TGTGCCAGTAGTAATGGGACAGGGATGAACACTGAAGCTTTCTTT.

J is TRBJ2-4 and V is TRBV2; D remains ambiguous. The CDR3 totals 17 residues. Germline V gene data show CDR1 as SNHLY and CDR2 as FYNNEI. Trimming cost V 0 bases and J 0 bases, with 12 bases left between them. The CDR3 loop reads CASSEAGRPLAKNIQYF. The CDR3 region has the DNA TGTGCCAGCAGTGAAGCCGGCAGACCCCTAGCCAAAAACATTCAGTACTTC.

This clonotype was seen only a few times. This rearrangement joins TRBV7-3 to TRBJ2-1; D gene uncertain. CDR1 SGHTA and CDR2 FQGTGA come from the germline V gene. CDR3 length equals 13 residues. The V and J ends lost 5 bases and 6 bases respectively, with 11 bases between them. CDR3 sequence reads: CASSPPSPNEQFF. The DNA for the CDR3 is TGTGCCAGCAGCCCCCCCAGCCCCAATGAGCAGTTCTTC.

This clonotype was recorded at least ten times. The chain carries TRBV4-1 and TRBJ2-5; TRBD1 matches 8 bases. This CDR3 is 14 amino acids long. V lost 4 bases to trimming and J lost 2 bases; unmatched junction nucleotides: 3. Germline V gene data show CDR1 as MGHRA and CDR2 as YSYEKL. CDR3 DNA sequence: TGCGCCAGCAGCCCCCGACAGGGGCAAGAGACCCAGTACTTC. It yields the protein CASSPRQGQETQYF.

The CDR3 sequence is CATSRDGDNEQFF. Written as DNA, the CDR3 is TGTGCCACCAGCAGAGATGGGGACAATGAGCAGTTCTTC. The rearrangement joins TRBV15 to TRBJ2-1; D remains unclear. There are 13 residues in the CDR3. V was shortened by 0 bases and J by 5 bases, with 5 bases between the two germline ends. From germline, CDR1 is LNHNV and CDR2 YYDKDF (reference sequence).

At least ten counts were recorded for this clonotype. The rearrangement joins TRBV7-6 to TRBJ2-7; the D is unclear. CDR3 length equals 13 residues. Per the germline V gene, CDR1 is SGHVS and CDR2 is FNYEAQ. V dropped 4 bases and J dropped 3 bases, with 10 bases sitting between them. The CDR3 coding sequence is TGTGCCAGCAGCTCCACCGCCGACTACGAGCAGTACTTC. The encoded protein is CASSSTADYEQYF.

The chain uses TRBV6-6 and TRBJ1-2; D perhaps matches TRBD1 (5 bases). This CDR3 contains 15 residues. Germline-derived CDR1 and CDR2 are MNHNY and SVGAGI (reference sequence). Trimming shortened V by 7 bases and J by 3 bases, and 18 bases separated the two germline ends. CDR3 DNA: TGTGCCAGCACCCCGGTCGGGGGAGAGGACTATGGCTACACCTTC. This encodes CASTPVGGEDYGYTF.

There are a few counts of this clonotype. J is TRBJ2-1 and V is TRBV9; 9 bases align to TRBD2. The CDR3 has 14 residues. The junction had 5 bases not matched to a gene; V was cut back by 4 bases and J by 6 bases. CDR1 and CDR2 (germline): SGDLS, YYNGEE. The CDR3 DNA reads as TGTGCCAGCAGCTTAGAGCGGGGGGCCAATGAGCAGTTCTTC. This encodes CASSLERGANEQFF. Looking up the rest from reference TRBV9 and TRBJ2-1 gives the full variable domain: DSGVTQTPKHLITATGQRVTLRCSPRSGDLSVYWYQQSLDQGLQFLIQYYNGEERAKGNILERFSAQQFPDLHSELNLSSLELGDSALYFCASSLERGANEQFFGPGTRLTVL.

This clonotype was recorded at least ten times. The chain has TRBV5-4 and TRBJ2-7; D assignment may be TRBD1 or TRBD2 (6 bases each). V was cut by 2 bases and J by 6 bases, with 18 bases left in between. Germline V gene data show CDR1 as SGHNT and CDR2 as YYREEE (reference sequence). The CDR3 totals 15 residues. DNA for the CDR3: TGTGCCAGCAGCTTTGGAGGGGGGCGTCCTGGCGAGCAGTACTTC. Translating it yields CASSFGGGRPGEQYF.